Presented here are 15 T cell receptor beta chains from one specimen sequenced in a study of CD8+ T cells in alopecia areata. Extracted RNA was reverse transcribed into cDNA, the sequencing template. Sequenced by immunoSEQ multiplex PCR; TCRdb stores in-frame clones only, minus some. This sample carries roughly 200,000 clones, 35% to 40% of them seen once, and the ten largest clones take around 0.48%. Sample treatment: oral pan-JAK inhibitor, 5-10 mg twice daily. The sample here was CD4+ T cells sorted from blood, taken at approximately week 30, from a patient treated with tofacitinib. The receptor source for this set is a human donor with alopecia areata.

This clone was found a few times. The rearrangement links TRBV19 to TRBJ1-1; 9 bases agree with TRBD1. This CDR3 is 14 amino acids long. Trimming removed 6 bases from V and 4 bases from J; junction bases left unmatched: 6. In germline, CDR1 is LNHDA, CDR2 SQIVND (reference sequence). The CDR3 DNA reads as TGTGCCAGTAGCCGTGGGACAGGGAGCACTGAAGCTTTCTTT. This sequence encodes CASSRGTGSTEAFF. Full variable domain (rest looked up from reference TRBV19 and TRBJ1-1): DGGITQSPKYLFRKEGQNVTLSCEQNLNHDAMYWYRQDPGQGLRLIYYSQIVNDFQKGDIAEGYSVSREKKESFPLTVTSAQKNPTAFYLCASSRGTGSTEAFFGQGTRLTVV.

As for this clone: This sample also contains other DNA sequences that code for the same CDR3. The chain carries TRBV5-1 and TRBJ2-3, with D hard to call. The germline V gene has CDR1 SGHRS and CDR2 YFSETQ. The V end was cut by 0 bases, the J end by 6 bases, with 2 bases between. The CDR3 has 11 amino acids. Here the CDR3 DNA reads TGCGCCAGCAGCTTGGACGATACGCAGTATTTT. Its translation: CASSLDDTQYF. The entire variable domain, with the rest obtained from reference TRBV5-1 and TRBJ2-3, is as follows: KAGVTQTPRYLIKTRGQQVTLSCSPISGHRSVSWYQQTPGQGLQFLFEYFSETQRNKGNFPGRFSGRQFSNSRSEMNVSTLELGDSALYLCASSLDDTQYFGPGTRLTVL.

This rearrangement joins TRBV5-6 to TRBJ1-5; the D gene is possibly TRBD1 (6 bases). The CDR3 is 16 residues long. V dropped 1 base and J dropped 2 bases, with 13 bases sitting between them. Per germline, CDR1 SGHDT and CDR2 YYEEEE. The CDR3, as DNA: TGTGCCAGCAGCTTGAGTGGACAGTGGGGCAATCAGCCCCAGCATTTT. As protein: CASSLSGQWGNQPQHF.

This clone has more than one count but fewer than ten. The chain has TRBV6-5 and TRBJ2-4; D is possibly TRBD1 or TRBD2 (5 bases each). Trimming shortened V by 4 bases and J by 8 bases, and 9 bases separated the two germline ends. This CDR3 region has 12 residues. The germline V gene has CDR1 MNHEY and CDR2 SVGAGI. CDR3 sequence: CASSSGTDIQYF. As DNA, the CDR3 is TGTGCCAGCAGTTCCGGGACGGACATTCAGTACTTC.

The chain has TRBV27 and TRBJ2-1; D call uncertain. There are 14 residues in the CDR3. The germline V gene encodes CDR1 MNHEY and CDR2 SMNVEV (reference sequence). V was cut by 7 bases and J by 4 bases, with 14 bases left in between. The CDR3 protein is CASTWLGRYNEQFF. DNA for the CDR3: TGTGCCAGCACCTGGTTAGGACGGTACAATGAGCAGTTCTTC.

This chain uses TRBV5-4 with TRBJ2-7, with TRBD1 identical over 9 bases. Trimming took 4 bases from V and 3 from J; bases not matched to a gene: 8. The CDR3 length is 15 residues. Germline CDR1 is SGHNT and CDR2 is YYREEE (reference sequence). CDR3 sequence reads: CASSRGGQGFYEQYF. The DNA for the CDR3 is TGTGCCAGCAGCAGGGGGGGACAGGGCTTCTACGAGCAGTACTTC.

This sequence joins TRBV28 and TRBJ1-4, with D possibly matching TRBD1 (5 bases). CDR1 is MDHEN and CDR2 is SYDVKM in the germline V gene. The V end lost 6 bases, the J end lost 7 bases, and 15 bases lay between the germline ends. The CDR3 sequence is 14 residues long. As DNA, the CDR3 is TGTGCCAGCAGCCCACGGGACTCCGGTGAAAAACTGTTTTTT. It yields the protein CASSPRDSGEKLFF.

The rearrangement uses TRBV6-1 and TRBJ2-7, with D perhaps TRBD1 or TRBD2 (6 bases each). CDR1 and CDR2 from the germline V gene are MNHNS and SASEGT. This CDR3 contains 13 residues. V was cut by 2 bases and J by 6 bases, with 11 bases left in between. The CDR3 DNA reads as TGTGCCAGCAGTGAAACTCGGGGGCGCGAGCAGTACTTC. This encodes CASSETRGREQYF.

This sequence joins TRBV7-9 and TRBJ2-1; D perhaps matches TRBD1 (6 bases). This CDR3 has 13 residues. V lost 4 bases and J lost 6, with 10 bases in between. Germline lookup yields CDR1 SEHNR and CDR2 FQNEAQ (reference sequence). This chain's CDR3 is CASSYQGGNEQFF. In DNA, the CDR3 is TGTGCCAGCAGCTATCAAGGGGGCAATGAGCAGTTCTTC.

This clone was recorded a few times. The J gene is TRBJ2-6, the V gene TRBV29-1; D gene ambiguous. The CDR3 covers 12 residues. Germline V lookup: CDR1 SQVTM, CDR2 ANQGSEA. Written as DNA, the CDR3 is TGCGGATTCATGACTGGGGCCAACGTCCTGACTTTC. Its translation is CGFMTGANVLTF.

The chain uses TRBV7-9 and TRBJ2-7; 9 bases line up with TRBD1. Germline CDR1 SEHNR, CDR2 FQNEAQ (reference sequence). This CDR3 has 17 residues. With V trimmed by 5 bases and J by 5 bases, 16 bases remained unmatched. In nucleotides, the CDR3 is TGTGCCAGCAGCCCAACCTATCCGGGACAGGGAGTGGACGAGCAGTACTTC. The encoded protein is CASSPTYPGQGVDEQYF.

The chain links TRBV6-1 to TRBJ2-7, with 8 bases matching TRBD1. The junction had 6 bases not matched to a gene; V was cut back by 0 bases and J by 5 bases. The length of the CDR3 is 15 residues. CDR1 is MNHNS, CDR2 SASEGT, per germline. The CDR3, as DNA: TGTGCCAGCAGTGAAGCGACAGGGGCCCACCACGAGCAGTACTTC. Translated, it gives CASSEATGAHHEQYF.

Many counts were recorded for this clone. This chain uses TRBV7-9 with TRBJ2-7; no clear D gene. The CDR3 runs to 14 residues. Looked up from germline, CDR1 is SEHNR and CDR2 is FQNEAQ (reference sequence). Trimming took 3 bases from V and 2 from J, leaving 11 bases between them. CDR3 loop: CASSLAIGTYEQYF. Written as DNA, the CDR3 is TGTGCCAGCAGCTTGGCGATAGGTACCTACGAGCAGTACTTC.

In its sample, this clone was seen a few times. The chain is built from TRBV6-6 and TRBJ2-2; D is ambiguous. V lost 4 bases and J lost 4, with 7 bases in between. Looked up from germline, CDR1 is MNHNY and CDR2 is SVGAGI (reference sequence). The CDR3 spans 13 residues. The CDR3 region has the DNA TGTGCCAGCAGTTCAGATGGCACCGGGGAGCTGTTTTTT. This gives the protein CASSSDGTGELFF.

The rearrangement joins TRBV30 to TRBJ2-1; D unresolved. In germline, CDR1 is GTSNPN, CDR2 SVGIG (reference sequence). Between the trimmed V and J ends, which lost 1 base and 5 bases, there was a span of 6 bases. This CDR3 region has 12 residues. The CDR3 reads CAWSGPDNEQFF. Written as DNA, the CDR3 is TGTGCCTGGAGTGGACCCGACAATGAGCAGTTCTTC.